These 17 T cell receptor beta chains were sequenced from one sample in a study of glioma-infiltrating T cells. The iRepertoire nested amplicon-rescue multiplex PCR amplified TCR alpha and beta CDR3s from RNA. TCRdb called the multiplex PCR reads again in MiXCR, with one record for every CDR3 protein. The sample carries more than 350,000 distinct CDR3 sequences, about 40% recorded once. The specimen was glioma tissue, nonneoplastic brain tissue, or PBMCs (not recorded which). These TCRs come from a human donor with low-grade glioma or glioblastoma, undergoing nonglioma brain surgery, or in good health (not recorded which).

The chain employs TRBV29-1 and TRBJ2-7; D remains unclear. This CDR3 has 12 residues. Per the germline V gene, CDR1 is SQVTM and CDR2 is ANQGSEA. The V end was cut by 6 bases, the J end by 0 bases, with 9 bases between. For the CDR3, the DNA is TGCAGCGTGGCCGACCACTCCTACGAGCAGTACTTC. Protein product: CSVADHSYEQYF.

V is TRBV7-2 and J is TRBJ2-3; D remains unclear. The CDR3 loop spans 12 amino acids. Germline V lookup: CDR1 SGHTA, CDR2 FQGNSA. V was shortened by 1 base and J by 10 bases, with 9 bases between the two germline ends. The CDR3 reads CASSLEMQAQYF. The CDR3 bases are TGTGCCAGCAGCTTAGAGATGCAAGCGCAGTATTTT.

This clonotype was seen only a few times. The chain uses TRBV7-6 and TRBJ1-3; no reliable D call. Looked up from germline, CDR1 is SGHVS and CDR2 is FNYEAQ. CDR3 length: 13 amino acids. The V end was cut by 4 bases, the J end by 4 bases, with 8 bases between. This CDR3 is CASSSVGGNTIYF. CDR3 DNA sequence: TGTGCCAGCAGCTCCGTCGGGGGAAACACCATATATTTT.

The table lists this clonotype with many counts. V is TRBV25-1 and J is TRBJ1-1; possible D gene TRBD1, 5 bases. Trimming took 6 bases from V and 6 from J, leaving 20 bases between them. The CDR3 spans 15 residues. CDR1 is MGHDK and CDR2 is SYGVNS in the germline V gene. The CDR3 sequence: CASSGGLRWFSEAFF. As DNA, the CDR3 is TGTGCCAGCAGCGGGGGACTCAGGTGGTTCTCTGAAGCTTTCTTT.

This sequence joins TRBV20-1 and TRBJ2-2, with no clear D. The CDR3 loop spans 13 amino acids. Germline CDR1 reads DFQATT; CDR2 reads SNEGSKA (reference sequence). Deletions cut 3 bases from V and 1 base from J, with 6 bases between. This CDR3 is CSARGMNTGELFF. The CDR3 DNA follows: TGCAGTGCTAGGGGAATGAACACCGGGGAGCTGTTTTTT.

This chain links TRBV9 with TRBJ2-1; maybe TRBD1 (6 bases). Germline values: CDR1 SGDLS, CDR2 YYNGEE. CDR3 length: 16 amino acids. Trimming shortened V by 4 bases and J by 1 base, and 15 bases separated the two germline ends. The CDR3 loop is CASSPTSGTSYNEQFF. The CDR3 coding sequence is TGTGCCAGCAGCCCGACGTCAGGGACATCCTACAATGAGCAGTTCTTC.

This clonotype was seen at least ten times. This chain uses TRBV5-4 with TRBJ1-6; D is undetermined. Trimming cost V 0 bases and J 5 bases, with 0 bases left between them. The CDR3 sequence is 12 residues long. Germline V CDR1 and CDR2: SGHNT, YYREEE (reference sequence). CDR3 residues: CASSLDNSPLHF. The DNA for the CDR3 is TGTGCCAGCAGCTTGGATAATTCACCCCTCCACTTT.

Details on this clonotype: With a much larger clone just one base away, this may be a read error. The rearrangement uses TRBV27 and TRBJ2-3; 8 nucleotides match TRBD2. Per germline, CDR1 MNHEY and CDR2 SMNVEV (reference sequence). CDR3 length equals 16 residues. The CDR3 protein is CAGSGGLAESTDTQYF. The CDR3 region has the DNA TGTGCCGGCAGCGGGGGTCTAGCGGAAAGCACAGATACGCAGTATTTT.

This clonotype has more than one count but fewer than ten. The CDR3: CASSPDFSGTEQFF. CDR3 nucleotides: TGTGCCAGCAGCCCTGACTTTAGCGGGACTGAGCAGTTCTTC. The chain carries TRBV7-3 and TRBJ2-1, with 8 bases that match TRBD2. Germline CDR1 is SGHTA and CDR2 is FQGTGA. The CDR3 length is 14 residues. J gave up 9 bases and V 5 bases, and 9 bases lay outside the gene matches. The whole variable domain, filled in from reference TRBV7-3 and TRBJ2-1, reads GAGVSQTPSNKVTEKGKYVELRCDPISGHTALYWYRQSLGQGPEFLIYFQGTGAADDSGLPNDRFFAVRPEGSVSTLKIQRTERGDSAVYLCASSPDFSGTEQFFGPGTRLTVL.

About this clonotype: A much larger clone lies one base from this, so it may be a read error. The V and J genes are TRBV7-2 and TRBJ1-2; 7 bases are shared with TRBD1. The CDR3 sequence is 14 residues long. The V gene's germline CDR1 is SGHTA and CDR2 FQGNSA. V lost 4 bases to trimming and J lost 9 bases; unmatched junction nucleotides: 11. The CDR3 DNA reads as TGTGCCAGCAGCTCAGCCGACTCAGGGGGATGCTACACCTTC. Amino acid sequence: CASSSADSGGCYTF.

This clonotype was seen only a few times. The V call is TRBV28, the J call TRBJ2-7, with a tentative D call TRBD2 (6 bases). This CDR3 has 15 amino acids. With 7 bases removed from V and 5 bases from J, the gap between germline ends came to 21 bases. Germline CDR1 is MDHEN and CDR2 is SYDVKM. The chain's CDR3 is CASISGGAGTHEQYF. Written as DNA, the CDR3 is TGTGCCAGCATCTCGGGCGGGGCAGGAACCCACGAGCAGTACTTC.

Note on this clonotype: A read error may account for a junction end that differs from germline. CDR3 residues: CASSKEGQARGPQHF. The DNA of the CDR3 is TGTGCCAGCAGCAAAGAGGGACAGGCCCGGGGGCCCCAGCATTTT. The J gene is TRBJ1-5, the V gene TRBV4-2; 8 nucleotides line up with TRBD1. The germline V gene encodes CDR1 LGHNA and CDR2 YNFKEQ. This CDR3 is 15 amino acids long.

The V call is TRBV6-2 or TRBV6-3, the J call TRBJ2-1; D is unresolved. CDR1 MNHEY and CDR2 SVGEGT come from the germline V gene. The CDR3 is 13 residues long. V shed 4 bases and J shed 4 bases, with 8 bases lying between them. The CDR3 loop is CASSWRGYNEQFF. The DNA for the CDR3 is TGTGCCAGCAGTTGGAGAGGTTACAATGAGCAGTTCTTC.

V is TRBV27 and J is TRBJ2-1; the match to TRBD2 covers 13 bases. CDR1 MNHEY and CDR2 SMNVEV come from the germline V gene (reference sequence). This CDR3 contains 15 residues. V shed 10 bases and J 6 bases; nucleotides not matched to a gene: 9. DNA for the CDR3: TGTGCCACCAGGCCGGGACTAGCGGGACGCAATGAGCAGTTCTTC. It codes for CATRPGLAGRNEQFF.

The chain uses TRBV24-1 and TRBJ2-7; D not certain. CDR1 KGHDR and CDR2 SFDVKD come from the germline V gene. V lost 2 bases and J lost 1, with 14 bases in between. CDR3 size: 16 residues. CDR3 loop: CATSDSRRAQSYEQYF. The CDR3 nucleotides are TGTGCCACCAGTGATTCCCGACGAGCGCAGTCCTACGAGCAGTACTTC.

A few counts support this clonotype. CDR3 coding DNA: TGCAGTGCTACCCTTAGCGGGATGGGCTACGAGCAGTACTTC. The encoded protein is CSATLSGMGYEQYF. This chain links TRBV20-1 with TRBJ2-7, with TRBD2 matching 8 bases. V shed 4 bases, J shed 3 bases, and the junction held 8 bases outside the gene matches. The germline gives CDR1 DFQATT, CDR2 SNEGSKA (reference sequence). This CDR3 contains 14 residues.

This CDR3 reads CASSWAGPGDQHF. The CDR3 DNA follows: TGTGCCAGCAGTTGGGCGGGGCCAGGCGACCAGCATTTT. The V call is TRBV6-5, the J call TRBJ1-5, with a weak D call TRBD1 (5 bases). V gave up 4 bases and J gave up 12 bases, with 16 bases separating them. The CDR3 consists of 13 residues. CDR1 is MNHEY and CDR2 is SVGAGI in the germline V gene.